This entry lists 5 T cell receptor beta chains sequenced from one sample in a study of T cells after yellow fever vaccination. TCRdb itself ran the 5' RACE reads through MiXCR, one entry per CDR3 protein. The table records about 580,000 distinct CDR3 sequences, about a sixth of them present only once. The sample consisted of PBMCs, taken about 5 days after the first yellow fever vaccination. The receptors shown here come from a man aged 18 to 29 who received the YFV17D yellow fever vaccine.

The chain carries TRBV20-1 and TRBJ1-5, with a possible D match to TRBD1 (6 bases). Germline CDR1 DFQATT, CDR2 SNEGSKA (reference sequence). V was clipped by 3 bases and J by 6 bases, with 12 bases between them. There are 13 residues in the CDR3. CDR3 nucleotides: TGCAGTGCTAGTCCGGGGGGCGGTCAGCCCCAGCATTTT. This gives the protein CSASPGGGQPQHF.

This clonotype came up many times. DNA for the CDR3: TGCGCCAGCAGCCAAGATGCTGGGGCTGGGGCCAACGTCCTGACTTTC. Its protein product is CASSQDAGAGANVLTF. This chain uses TRBV4-1 with TRBJ2-6; D uncertain. The CDR3 loop spans 16 amino acids. V was shortened by 0 bases and J by 2 bases, with 8 bases between the two germline ends. CDR1 and CDR2 (germline): MGHRA, YSYEKL.

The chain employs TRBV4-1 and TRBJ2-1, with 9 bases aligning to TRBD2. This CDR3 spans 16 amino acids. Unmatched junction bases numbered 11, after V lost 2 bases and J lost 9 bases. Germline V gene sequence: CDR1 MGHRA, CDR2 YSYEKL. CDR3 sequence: CASSQRGAGGLGEQFF. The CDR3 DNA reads TGCGCCAGCAGCCAACGGGGGGCGGGGGGGCTTGGTGAGCAGTTCTTC.

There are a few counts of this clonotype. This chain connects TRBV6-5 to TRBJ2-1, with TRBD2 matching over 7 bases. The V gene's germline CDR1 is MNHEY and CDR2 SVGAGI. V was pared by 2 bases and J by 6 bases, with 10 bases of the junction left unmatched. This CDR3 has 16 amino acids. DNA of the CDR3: TGTGCCAGCAGTTACCTGGCTAGCGGATCTCCCAATGAGCAGTTCTTC. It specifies CASSYLASGSPNEQFF.

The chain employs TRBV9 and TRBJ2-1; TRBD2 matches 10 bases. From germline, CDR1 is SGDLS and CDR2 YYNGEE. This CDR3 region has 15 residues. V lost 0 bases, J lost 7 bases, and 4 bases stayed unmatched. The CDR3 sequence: CASSVGSGGLNEQFF. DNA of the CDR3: TGTGCCAGCAGCGTAGGTAGCGGGGGGTTAAATGAGCAGTTCTTC. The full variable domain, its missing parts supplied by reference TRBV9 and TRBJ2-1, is DSGVTQTPKHLITATGQRVTLRCSPRSGDLSVYWYQQSLDQGLQFLIQYYNGEERAKGNILERFSAQQFPDLHSELNLSSLELGDSALYFCASSVGSGGLNEQFFGPGTRLTVL.